This entry features one TCR beta chain sequence. It lacks a known antigen. Per-nucleotide qualities are absent, and no much larger clonotype sits a single base away. Compared with germline, V lacks 4 bases and J lacks 5 bases; bases without a gene match: 9. The CDR3 runs 14 amino acids, cysteine and phenylalanine included. Just CDR3 DNA is preserved here, 42 bases in frame from base 1. CDR1 and CDR2 (SQVTM, ANQGSEA) derive from the germline V gene. The immunoSEQ Assay, a bias-controlled multiplex PCR, was used to amplify TCRbeta CDR3 regions from genomic DNA. Regarding the original processing steps: Within the assay, amplification of reference gene primers was used to estimate how many nucleated cells each sample contained. Sequence reads were collapsed and filtered to measure the absolute abundance of every unique TCRbeta CDR3 rearrangement. For each sample, productive Simpson clonality was calculated as the square root of Simpson's diversity index across productive rearrangements. TCRdb limited this immuneACCESS table to in-frame rearrangements with V and J called. A share of clones is missing; checked studies link under half to unresolved V genes, and the rest is unexplained. V and J calls and clone size are copied from that table; D and trimming were computed from the DNA. For this sample there are 170,000 or so clones; around nine tenths appear just once. The ten largest clonotypes hold less than 0.7% of the sample.

One collaborating source in Seattle enrolled patients while the patients were actively infected and followed the patients over time throughout the course of disease. The collaborating institutions used their own protocols to collect whole blood in K2EDTA tubes. Collaborator samples were shipped for TCRbeta analysis as frozen whole blood, isolated PBMCs, or DNA extracted from either sample type. The sample originates from a study of blood T cell repertoires in COVID-19 (dated by TCRdb to 2019 to 2021). Study-level background: Collaborator samples came from the United States, Italy and Spain and covered acute and convalescent phases of COVID-19. The material from the prospective study consisted of cDNA or gDNA derived from T cells, B-cell-depleted T cells, or PBMCs. Subjects who had been exposed to COVID-19, were actively infected with it, or had recovered from it provided the deeply sampled blood TCRbeta repertoires that made up the dataset. A freely available public database, intended as a resource for researchers studying the immune response to SARS-CoV-2, is where the repertoires were released. Samples were obtained from the ongoing ImmuneRACE study (first 160 participants) and from roughly 1,300 subjects provided by 6 global collaborators. A de-identified subject ID, COVID-19 status, age in years and sex were almost always included in the sample metadata. Where HLA class I and class II types were available, the types were taken from metadata supplied by the sample provider, not from assay-based typing. Overall study results and their limits: How much clinical and demographic metadata was included differed by source and by participant, and the metadata was provided uncurated.

The rearranged segments are TRBV29-1 and TRBJ1-1, with 8 bases matching TRBD1. This TCR was sampled from a man aged 60 to 69 with COVID-19, enrolled during active disease. Sequenced: peripheral blood. The CDR3 amino acid sequence is: CSVVAGGAGTEAFF. The nucleotide sequence reads as follows: TGCAGCGTTGTGGCAGGGGGCGCGGGAACTGAAGCTTTCTTT.